The 16 T cell receptor beta chains presented below share a single source sample, sequenced in a study of blood T cells in healthy people across ages. The authors ran a second PCR of roughly 6 to 12 cycles using a sample-barcoded 5' primer and a J-beta primer mix. MiXCR, applied by TCRdb to the 5' RACE reads, yields one record per CDR3 protein. The sample has 800,000 to 1,300,000 distinct CDR3 sequences, around 27% seen once. These data also formed part of another study, on T cells of mothers and their children.

The sequenced sample consisted of blood. The receptors stem from a girl aged 2 to 9 in good health.

This clonotype was counted between two and nine times. CDR3 coding DNA: TGTGCCAGCAGCCGCGACCGGGATTATACGCAGTATTTT. Translated: CASSRDRDYTQYF. This sequence joins TRBV5-5 and TRBJ2-3; D may be TRBD2 (5 bases). Germline V gene data show CDR1 as SGHKS and CDR2 as YYEKEE (reference sequence). Trimming cost V 4 bases and J 7 bases, with 13 bases left between them. The CDR3 totals 13 residues.

Here the CDR3 DNA reads TGTGCCAGCAGTTACTTCAGCGGGAGGGCCCCGGACGAGCAGTTCTTC. It encodes CASSYFSGRAPDEQFF. The chain employs TRBV6-5 and TRBJ2-1; 10 bases agree with TRBD2. This CDR3 is 16 amino acids long. Trimming took 1 base from V and 10 from J; bases not matched to a gene: 10. Germline lookup yields CDR1 MNHEY and CDR2 SVGAGI.

The chain employs TRBV20-1 and TRBJ2-5; possible D gene TRBD2, 6 bases. The V end was cut by 4 bases, the J end by 5 bases, with 17 bases between. The CDR3 is 14 residues long. The V gene's germline CDR1 is DFQATT and CDR2 SNEGSKA (reference sequence). CDR3 residues: CSANGGLGMETQYF. The CDR3 bases are TGCAGTGCTAACGGGGGACTCGGCATGGAGACCCAGTACTTC.

This sequence joins TRBV7-8 and TRBJ1-2; 8 bases are a match to TRBD1. V dropped 3 bases and J dropped 6; count of bases not matched to a gene: 3. The CDR3 sequence is 13 residues long. CDR1 is SGHVS, CDR2 FQNEAQ, per germline. Here the CDR3 reads CASSFWTGNGYTF. The CDR3 DNA sequence: TGTGCCAGCAGCTTTTGGACAGGGAATGGCTACACCTTC.

The V call is TRBV2, the J call TRBJ2-7, with D maybe TRBD2 (6 bases). Germline-derived CDR1 and CDR2 are SNHLY and FYNNEI. The CDR3 is made up of 14 amino acids. The V and J ends lost 7 bases and 3 bases respectively, with 16 bases between them. DNA for the CDR3: TGTGCCAGCAACCAAAAAGGACTATACTACGAGCAGTACTTC. Translating it yields CASNQKGLYYEQYF.

As DNA, the CDR3 is TGTGCCAGCAGCTTAGGCCCGGACCCTGATCAGCCCCAGCATTTT. It encodes CASSLGPDPDQPQHF. The genes are TRBV7-9 and TRBJ1-5; D remains unclear. This CDR3 comprises 15 residues. Trimming shortened V by 1 base and J by 5 bases, and 12 bases separated the two germline ends. Germline CDR1 reads SEHNR; CDR2 reads FQNEAQ (reference sequence).

The table lists this clonotype with a few counts. V is TRBV7-6 and J is TRBJ2-3; D call uncertain. Looked up from germline, CDR1 is SGHVS and CDR2 is FNYEAQ. V was clipped by 0 bases and J by 2 bases, with 12 bases between them. The CDR3 length is 16 residues. CDR3 nucleotide sequence: TGTGCCAGCAGCTTAGCGCCCGGCTCCCTCACAGATACGCAGTATTTT. It codes for CASSLAPGSLTDTQYF.

This clonotype was detected a few times. The rearrangement uses TRBV20-1 and TRBJ2-5; TRBD2 might be the D (6 bases). V gave up 2 bases and J gave up 2 bases, with 21 bases separating them. CDR3 length: 17 residues. Germline V gives CDR1 DFQATT, CDR2 SNEGSKA (reference sequence). CDR3 coding DNA: TGCAGTGCTAGATATTCTTCTCGCGCGGGAAGGCAAGAGACCCAGTACTTC. It encodes CSARYSSRAGRQETQYF.

This clonotype has a handful of counts. This chain uses TRBV29-1 with TRBJ2-2, with D perhaps matching TRBD2 (6 bases). Germline CDR1 and CDR2: SQVTM and ANQGSEA. The CDR3 consists of 17 residues. The V gene lost 1 base and the J gene lost 4 bases, with 19 bases spanning the gap. CDR3 nucleotides: TGCAGCGTTGAAGTAGCGGCACCTCGGACGGTCACCGGGGAGCTGTTTTTT. Translating gives CSVEVAAPRTVTGELFF.

This clonotype was counted ten times or more. This rearrangement joins TRBV4-3 to TRBJ1-2, with D perhaps matching TRBD1 (5 bases). V lost 4 bases and J 5 bases, leaving 11 bases between the germline ends. CDR1 is LGHNA, CDR2 YSLEER, per germline. The CDR3 extends over 13 amino acids. The CDR3 bases are TGCGCCAGCAGCCTCGACAGCTCTTATGGCTACACCTTC. Translation: CASSLDSSYGYTF.

This clonotype showed up just a few times. This chain connects TRBV13 to TRBJ1-1; 11 positions match TRBD1. There are 16 residues in the CDR3. V lost 4 bases to trimming and J lost 7 bases; unmatched junction nucleotides: 11. Germline V CDR1 and CDR2: PRHDT, FYEKMQ (reference sequence). The CDR3 DNA reads as TGTGCCAGCAGCTCCCCAGGGACAGGGGGGAGTCATGAAGCTTTCTTT. It encodes CASSSPGTGGSHEAFF.

The CDR3 DNA sequence: TGTGCCAGCAGCTTGCCGCGGGGGCGGGGGGAGACCCAGTACTTC. Translating it yields CASSLPRGRGETQYF. The rearrangement links TRBV7-6 to TRBJ2-5; TRBD2 is a possible D gene (7 bases). The CDR3 is 15 amino acids. The germline gives CDR1 SGHVS, CDR2 FNYEAQ. Between the trimmed V and J ends, which lost 3 bases and 5 bases, there was a span of 16 bases.

This clonotype was detected only a few times. The chain couples TRBV20-1 to TRBJ2-5; D may correspond to TRBD1 or TRBD2 (6 bases each). This CDR3 is built from 14 residues. V lost 1 base and J lost 5, with 14 bases in between. The germline V gene encodes CDR1 DFQATT and CDR2 SNEGSKA (reference sequence). The CDR3 sequence is CSARGRADRETQYF. The DNA for the CDR3 is TGCAGTGCTAGAGGGAGGGCAGACAGGGAGACCCAGTACTTC.

The rearrangement joins TRBV28 to TRBJ2-7, with D tentatively TRBD2 (5 bases). CDR1 and CDR2 from the germline V gene are MDHEN and SYDVKM. The CDR3 length is 13 residues. V shed 3 bases and J shed 3 bases, with 9 bases lying between them. CDR3 nucleotide sequence: TGTGCCAGCAGTTTCCAGCGGAGCTACGAGCAGTACTTC. Amino acid sequence: CASSFQRSYEQYF.

The chain carries TRBV28 and TRBJ2-4; D is tentatively TRBD1 or TRBD2 (6 bases each). The CDR3 spans 13 residues. Germline V gene lookup returns CDR1 MDHEN and CDR2 SYDVKM. V gave up 7 bases and J gave up 9 bases, with 16 bases separating them. CDR3 loop: CASTNREVGIQYF. The DNA of the CDR3 is TGTGCCAGCACAAACAGGGAGGTGGGCATTCAGTACTTC.

This clonotype was observed a handful of times. Just one base apart from a much larger clone, this may be a read error. The V call is TRBV7-2, the J call TRBJ2-7; unclear D gene. The CDR3 is 11 amino acids. Trimming pared 5 bases from V and 6 bases from J, leaving 8 bases between. Germline V CDR1 and CDR2: SGHTA, FQGNSA. The DNA of the CDR3 is TGTGCCAGCAGCCCGAACTGCGAGCAGTACTTC. Its protein is CASSPNCEQYF.